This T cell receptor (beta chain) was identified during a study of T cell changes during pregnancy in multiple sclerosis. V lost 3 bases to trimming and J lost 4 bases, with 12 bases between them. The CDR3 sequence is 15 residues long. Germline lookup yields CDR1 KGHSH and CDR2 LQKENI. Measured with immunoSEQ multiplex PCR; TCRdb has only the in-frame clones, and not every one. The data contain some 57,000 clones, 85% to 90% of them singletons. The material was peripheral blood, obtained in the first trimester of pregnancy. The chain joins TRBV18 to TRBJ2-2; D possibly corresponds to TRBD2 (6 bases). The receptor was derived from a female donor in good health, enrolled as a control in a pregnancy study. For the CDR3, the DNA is TGTGCCAGCTCACCCCTGCGGGGAGGCACCGGGGAGCTGTTTTTT. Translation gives CASSPLRGGTGELFF. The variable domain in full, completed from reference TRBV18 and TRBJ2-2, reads NAGVMQNPRHLVRRRGQEARLRCSPMKGHSHVYWYRQLPEEGLKFMVYLQKENIIDESGMPKERFSAEFPKEGPSILRIQQVVRGDSAAYFCASSPLRGGTGELFFGEGSRLTVL.